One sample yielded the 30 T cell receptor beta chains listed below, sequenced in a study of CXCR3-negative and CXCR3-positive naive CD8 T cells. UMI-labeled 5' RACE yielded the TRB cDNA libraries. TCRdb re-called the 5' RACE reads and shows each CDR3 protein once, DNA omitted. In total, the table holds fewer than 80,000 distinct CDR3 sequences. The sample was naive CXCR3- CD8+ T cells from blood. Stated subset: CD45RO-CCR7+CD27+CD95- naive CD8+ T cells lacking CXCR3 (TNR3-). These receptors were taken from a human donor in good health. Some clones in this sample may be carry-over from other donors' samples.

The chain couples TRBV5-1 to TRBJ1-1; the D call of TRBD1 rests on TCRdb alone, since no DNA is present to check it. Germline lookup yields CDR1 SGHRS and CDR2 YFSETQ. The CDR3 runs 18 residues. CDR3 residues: CASSAGPGQGTMNTEAFF.

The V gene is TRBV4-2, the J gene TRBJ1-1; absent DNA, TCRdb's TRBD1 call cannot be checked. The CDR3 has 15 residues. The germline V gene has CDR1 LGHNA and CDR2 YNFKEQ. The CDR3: CASSQVIPRDTEAFF.

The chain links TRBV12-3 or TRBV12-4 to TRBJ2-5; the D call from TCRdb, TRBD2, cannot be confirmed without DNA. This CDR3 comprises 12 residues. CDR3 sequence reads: CASTGPSETQYF.

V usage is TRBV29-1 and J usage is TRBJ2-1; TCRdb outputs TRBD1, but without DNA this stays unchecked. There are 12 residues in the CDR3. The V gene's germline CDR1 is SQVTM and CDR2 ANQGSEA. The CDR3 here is CSVALQGDEQFF.

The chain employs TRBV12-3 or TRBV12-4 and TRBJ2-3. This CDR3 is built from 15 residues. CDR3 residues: CASSPNSVSTDTQYF.

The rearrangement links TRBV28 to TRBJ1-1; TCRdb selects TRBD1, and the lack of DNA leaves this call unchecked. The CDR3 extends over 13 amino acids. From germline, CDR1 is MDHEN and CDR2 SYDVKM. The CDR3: CASREQGITEAFF. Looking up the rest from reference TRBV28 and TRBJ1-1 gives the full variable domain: DVKVTQSSRYLVKRTGEKVFLECVQDMDHENMFWYRQDPGLGLRLIYFSYDVKMKEKGDIPEGYSVSREKKERFSLILESASTNQTSMYLCASREQGITEAFFGQGTRLTVV.

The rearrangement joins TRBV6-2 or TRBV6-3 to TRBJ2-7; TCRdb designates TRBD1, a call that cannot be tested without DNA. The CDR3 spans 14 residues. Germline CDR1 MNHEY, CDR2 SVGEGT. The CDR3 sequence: CASSRDRGNYEQYF.

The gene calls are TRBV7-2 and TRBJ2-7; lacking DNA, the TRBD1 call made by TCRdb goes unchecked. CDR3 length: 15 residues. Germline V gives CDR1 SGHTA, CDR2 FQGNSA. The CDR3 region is CASRSPGQGASEQYF. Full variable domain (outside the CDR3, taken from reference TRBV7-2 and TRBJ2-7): GAGVSQSPSNKVTEKGKDVELRCDPISGHTALYWYRQSLGQGLEFLIYFQGNSAPDKSGLPSDRFSAERTGGSVSTLTIQRTQQEDSAVYLCASRSPGQGASEQYFGPGTRLTVT.

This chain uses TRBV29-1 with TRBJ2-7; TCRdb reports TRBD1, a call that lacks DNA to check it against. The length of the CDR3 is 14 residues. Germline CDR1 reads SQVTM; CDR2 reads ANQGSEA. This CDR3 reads CSAMGTGGFHEQYF.

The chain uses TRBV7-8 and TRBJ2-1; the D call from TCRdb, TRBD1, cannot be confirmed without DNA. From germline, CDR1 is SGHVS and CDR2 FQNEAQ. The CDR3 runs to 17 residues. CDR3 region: CASSPYSRQAWHNEQFF.

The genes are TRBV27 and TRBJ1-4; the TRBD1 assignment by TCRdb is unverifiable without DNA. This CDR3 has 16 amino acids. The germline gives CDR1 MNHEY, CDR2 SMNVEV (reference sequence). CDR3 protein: CASRRRTGGLDEKLFF.

The CDR3 sequence is CASSHLTGGLSYEQYF. The chain is built from TRBV3-1 and TRBJ2-7; TCRdb returns TRBD1, unconfirmable since there is no DNA. Germline-derived CDR1 and CDR2 are LGHDT and YNNKEL (reference sequence). This CDR3 has 16 residues.

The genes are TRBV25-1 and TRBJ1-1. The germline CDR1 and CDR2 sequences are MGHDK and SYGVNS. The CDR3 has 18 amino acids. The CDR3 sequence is CASSEYILGGGLNTEAFF.

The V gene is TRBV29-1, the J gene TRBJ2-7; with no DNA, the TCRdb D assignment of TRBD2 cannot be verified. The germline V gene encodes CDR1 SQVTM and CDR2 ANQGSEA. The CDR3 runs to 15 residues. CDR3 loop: CSVEDAREGSYEQYF.

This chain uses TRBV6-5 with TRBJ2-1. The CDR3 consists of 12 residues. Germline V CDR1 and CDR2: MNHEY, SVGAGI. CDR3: CASSTGYNEQFF.

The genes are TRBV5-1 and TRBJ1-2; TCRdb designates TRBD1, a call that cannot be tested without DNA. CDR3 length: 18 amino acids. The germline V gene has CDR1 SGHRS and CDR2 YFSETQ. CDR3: CASSRREIRGPRNYGYTF.

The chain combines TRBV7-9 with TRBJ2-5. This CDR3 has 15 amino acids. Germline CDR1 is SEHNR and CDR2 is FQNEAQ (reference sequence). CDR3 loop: CASSSLIGQKETQYF.

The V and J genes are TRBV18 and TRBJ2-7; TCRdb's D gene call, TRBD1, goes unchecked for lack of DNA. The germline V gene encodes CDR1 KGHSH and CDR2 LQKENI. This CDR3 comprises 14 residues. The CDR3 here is CASSPPAGTYEQYF.

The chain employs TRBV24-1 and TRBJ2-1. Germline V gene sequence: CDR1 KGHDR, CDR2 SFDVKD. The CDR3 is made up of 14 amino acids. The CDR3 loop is CATSDFKLYNEQFF.

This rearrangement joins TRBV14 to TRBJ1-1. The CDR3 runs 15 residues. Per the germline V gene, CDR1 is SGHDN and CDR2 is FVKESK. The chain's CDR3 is CASSPFRVQGTEAFF.

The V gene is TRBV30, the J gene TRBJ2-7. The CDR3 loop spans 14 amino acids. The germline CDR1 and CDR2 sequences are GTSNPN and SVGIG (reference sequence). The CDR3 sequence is CAWSLTTGSYEQYF.

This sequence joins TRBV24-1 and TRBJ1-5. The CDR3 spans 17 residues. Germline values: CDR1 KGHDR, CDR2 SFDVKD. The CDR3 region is CATSDPRQDHSNQPQHF.

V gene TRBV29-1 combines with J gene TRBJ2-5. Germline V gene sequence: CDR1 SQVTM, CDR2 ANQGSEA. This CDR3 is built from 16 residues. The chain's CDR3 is CSVEEGNTRLVETQYF.

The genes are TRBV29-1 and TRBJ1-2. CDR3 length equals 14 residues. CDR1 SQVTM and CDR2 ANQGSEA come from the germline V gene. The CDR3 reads CSGASYGEGDGYTF.

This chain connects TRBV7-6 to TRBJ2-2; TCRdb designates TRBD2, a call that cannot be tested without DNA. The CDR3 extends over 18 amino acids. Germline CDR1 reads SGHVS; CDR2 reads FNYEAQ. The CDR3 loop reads CASSSRGGGDDNTGELFF.

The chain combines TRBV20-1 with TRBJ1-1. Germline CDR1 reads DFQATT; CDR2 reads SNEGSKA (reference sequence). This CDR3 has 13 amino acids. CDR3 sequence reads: CSARQELDTEAFF.

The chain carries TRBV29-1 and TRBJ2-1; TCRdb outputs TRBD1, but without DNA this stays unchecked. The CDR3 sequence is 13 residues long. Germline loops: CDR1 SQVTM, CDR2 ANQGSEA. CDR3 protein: CSVSEQGYNEQFF.

Here the CDR3 reads CASSQAYSSVTYEQYF. This chain uses TRBV4-2 with TRBJ2-7; lacking DNA, the TRBD2 call made by TCRdb goes unchecked. The CDR3 loop spans 16 amino acids. Germline V CDR1 and CDR2: LGHNA, YNFKEQ.

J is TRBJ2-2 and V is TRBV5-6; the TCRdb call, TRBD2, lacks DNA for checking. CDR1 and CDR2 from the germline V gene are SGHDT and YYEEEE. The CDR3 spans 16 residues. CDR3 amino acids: CASSSLYPLNTGELFF.

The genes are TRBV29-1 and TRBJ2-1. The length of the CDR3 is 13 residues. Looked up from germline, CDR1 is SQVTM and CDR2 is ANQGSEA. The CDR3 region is CSVIAVDVNEQFF.